Listed here are 5 T cell receptor beta chains from one sample, sequenced in a study of blood T cell repertoires in COVID-19. TCRdb's table, derived via immunoSEQ multiplex PCR, lists solely in-frame clones and lacks some. Of 98,000 or so clones in the sample, more than 85% were seen once. The sequencing input was peripheral blood. The receptor source for this set is a human donor in a cohort sampled during active COVID-19.

The V call is TRBV7-2, the J call TRBJ2-5, with TRBD2 identical over 9 bases. Unmatched junction bases numbered 0, after V lost 2 bases and J lost 2 bases. There are 14 residues in the CDR3. Germline-derived CDR1 and CDR2 are SGHTA and FQGNSA. Written as DNA, the CDR3 is TGTGCCAGCAGCTTACTAGCGGGACAAGAGACCCAGTACTTC. Its protein is CASSLLAGQETQYF. Filled out from reference TRBV7-2 and TRBJ2-5, the complete variable domain reads GAGVSQSPSNKVTEKGKDVELRCDPISGHTALYWYRQSLGQGLEFLIYFQGNSAPDKSGLPSDRFSAERTGGSVSTLTIQRTQQEDSAVYLCASSLLAGQETQYFGPGTRLLVL.

This clone was detected only once. The chain employs TRBV3-1 (or the pseudogene TRBV3-2) and TRBJ1-1, with D perhaps matching TRBD1 (5 bases). Trimming took off 3 bases at V and 4 bases at J, with 9 bases between the two ends. There are 13 residues in the CDR3. Germline CDR1 reads LGHDT; CDR2 reads YNNKEL (reference sequence). CDR3 sequence: CASSQGRPTEAFF. CDR3 sequence (DNA): TGTGCCAGCAGCCAGGGGCGCCCCACTGAAGCTTTCTTT.

The chain uses TRBV2 and TRBJ1-2, with TRBD1 matching over 7 bases. Unmatched junction bases numbered 1, after V lost 8 bases and J lost 1 base. Germline V gene data show CDR1 as SNHLY and CDR2 as FYNNEI. The CDR3 extends over 12 amino acids. CDR3 sequence reads: CASAGGNYGYTF. The CDR3 nucleotides read TGTGCCAGCGCAGGGGGTAACTATGGCTACACCTTC.

The rearrangement joins TRBV2 to TRBJ2-4, with D tentatively TRBD1 (6 bases). Germline lookup yields CDR1 SNHLY and CDR2 FYNNEI. The CDR3 is made up of 16 amino acids. The V end was cut by 3 bases, the J end by 3 bases, with 15 bases between. The CDR3 reads CASSEEQGYIKNIQYF. The CDR3 nucleotides read TGTGCCAGCAGTGAGGAACAGGGCTATATCAAAAACATTCAGTACTTC.

The chain links TRBV19 to TRBJ2-2; the D gene is possibly TRBD1 (6 bases). V shed 1 base and J shed 4 bases, with 10 bases lying between them. Germline CDR1 is LNHDA and CDR2 is SQIVND (reference sequence). The CDR3 contains 15 residues. The CDR3 is CASSIGWGLTGELFF. The CDR3 DNA is TGTGCCAGTAGTATAGGGTGGGGGCTCACCGGGGAGCTGTTTTTT.